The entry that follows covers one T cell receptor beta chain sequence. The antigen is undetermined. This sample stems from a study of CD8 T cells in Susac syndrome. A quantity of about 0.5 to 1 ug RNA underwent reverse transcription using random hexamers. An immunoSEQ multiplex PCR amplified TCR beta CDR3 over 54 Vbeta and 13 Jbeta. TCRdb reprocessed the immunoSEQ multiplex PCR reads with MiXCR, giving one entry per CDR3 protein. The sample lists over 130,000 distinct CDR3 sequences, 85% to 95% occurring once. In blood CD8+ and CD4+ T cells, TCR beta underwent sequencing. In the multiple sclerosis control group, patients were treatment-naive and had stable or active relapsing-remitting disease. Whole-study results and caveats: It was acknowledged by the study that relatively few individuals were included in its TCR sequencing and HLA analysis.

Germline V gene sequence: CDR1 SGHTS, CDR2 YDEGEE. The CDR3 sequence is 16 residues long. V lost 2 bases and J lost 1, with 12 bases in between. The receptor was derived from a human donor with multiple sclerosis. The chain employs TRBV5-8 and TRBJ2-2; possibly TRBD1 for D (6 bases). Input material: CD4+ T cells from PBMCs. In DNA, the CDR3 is TGTGCCAGCAGCTTCGCCGGGACACTGAACACCGGGGAGCTGTTTTTT. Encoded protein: CASSFAGTLNTGELFF.